The TCR beta chain under discussion was sequenced for a study of T cells in Graves' hyperthyroidism and ophthalmopathy. This clonotype occurred many times. TCR beta CDR3 regions were amplified from RNA transcripts. An initial round of RT-PCR targeting the TCR CDR3 relied on the HTBI primer set. TCRdb re-analysed the multiplex PCR reads in MiXCR, keeping a single row per CDR3 protein. This table holds about 740,000 distinct CDR3 sequences, less than 15% found once. It was considered stable Graves' hyperthyroidism when ophthalmopathy did not progress within 18 months. Diagnoses were made from clinical symptoms, serum measures (thyroxine and TRAb), thyroid ultrasound and orbital computed tomography. Isolation of PBMCs was performed on around 9.4 ml fresh peripheral blood. The sequence derives from a woman aged 18-29 years with Graves' hyperthyroidism. Sequences were obtained from blood.

Written as DNA, the CDR3 is TGTGCCACCAGTGTGTTCCGCGACAGCCCCTACGAGCAGTACTTC. It codes for CATSVFRDSPYEQYF. The genes are TRBV24-1 and TRBJ2-7, with D perhaps TRBD1 (5 bases). CDR1 KGHDR and CDR2 SFDVKD come from the germline V gene. V was pared by 5 bases and J by 2 bases, with 15 bases between. The CDR3 loop spans 15 amino acids.